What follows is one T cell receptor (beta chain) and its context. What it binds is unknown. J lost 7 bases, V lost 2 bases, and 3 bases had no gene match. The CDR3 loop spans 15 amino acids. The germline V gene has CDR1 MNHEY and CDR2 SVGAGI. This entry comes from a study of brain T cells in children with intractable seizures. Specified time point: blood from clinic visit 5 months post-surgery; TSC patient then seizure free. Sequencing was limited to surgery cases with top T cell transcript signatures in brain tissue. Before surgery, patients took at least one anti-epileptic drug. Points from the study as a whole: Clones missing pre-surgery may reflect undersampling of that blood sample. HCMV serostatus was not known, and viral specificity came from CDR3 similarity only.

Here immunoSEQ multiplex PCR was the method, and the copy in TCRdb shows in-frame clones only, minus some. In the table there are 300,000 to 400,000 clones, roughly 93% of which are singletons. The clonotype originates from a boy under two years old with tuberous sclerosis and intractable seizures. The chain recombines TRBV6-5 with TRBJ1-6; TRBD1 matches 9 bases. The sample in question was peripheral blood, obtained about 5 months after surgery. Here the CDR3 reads CASSYMDRGNSPLHF. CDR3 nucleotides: TGTGCCAGCAGTTACATGGACAGGGGAAATTCACCCCTCCACTTT.